The source of this T cell receptor (beta chain) is a study of shared clonotypes between healthy human individuals. V shed 0 bases and J 4 bases; nucleotides not matched to a gene: 3. The CDR3 covers 15 residues. Germline V CDR1 and CDR2: SGDLS, YYNGEE. CD8 memory cells included CD45RO+ cells plus CCR7-negative CD45RA+ TemRA cells. Here immunoSEQ multiplex PCR was the method, and the copy in TCRdb shows in-frame clones only, minus some. The sample records some 320,000 clones, around nine tenths being singletons. As to this clone: As yet, its antigen is unknown. The same CDR3 is also encoded by other DNA sequences in this sample.

Study conclusions and caveats: Generation probabilities were higher for clonotypes shared across all four sorted-subset donors than for unshared ones. The study found about 5% of naive CD4 clonotypes shared across four donors.

Sequenced: memory CD8+ T cells sorted from blood. Subset noted: CD45RO+ cells pooled with CCR7-negative TemRA cells. This sequence was found in a man aged 18 to 30 in good health. The rearrangement uses TRBV9 and TRBJ2-2; 7 bases fit TRBD1. CDR3 sequence reads: CASSVETGATGELFF. The CDR3 DNA reads TGTGCCAGCAGCGTAGAAACAGGGGCCACCGGGGAGCTGTTTTTT.